This paragraph covers one TCR beta chain sequence. Its antigen is unknown. The data originate from a study of T cells expressing NK-cell markers. The CDR3 runs 15 residues. CDR1 and CDR2 from the germline V gene are SGHRS and YFSETQ. Whole-study results and caveats: In several donors, these clonotypes also led the CD3+CD56-NKG2C+ fraction.

Reanalyzing the 5' RACE reads, TCRdb keeps one entry per CDR3 protein, without DNA. Seen in this sample are roughly 180,000 distinct CDR3 sequences; the ten most common clones hold around 21%. Material: blood T cells: a sorted CD56 or NKG2C T cell subset, CD4+ or CD8+ T cells, or bulk PBMC T cells (not recorded which). This receptor was identified in a man aged 18 to 69 in good health. This chain connects TRBV5-1 to TRBJ2-1; the D call from TCRdb, TRBD2, cannot be confirmed without DNA. This chain's CDR3 is CASSSLAGGIDEQFF.